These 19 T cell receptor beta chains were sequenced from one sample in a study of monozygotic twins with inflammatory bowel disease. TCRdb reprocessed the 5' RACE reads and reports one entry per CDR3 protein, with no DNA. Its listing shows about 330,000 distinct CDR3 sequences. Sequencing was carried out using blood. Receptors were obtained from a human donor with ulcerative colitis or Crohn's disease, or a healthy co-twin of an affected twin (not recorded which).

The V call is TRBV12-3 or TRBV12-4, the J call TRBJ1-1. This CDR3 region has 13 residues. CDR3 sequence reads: CASSSGWWREAFF.

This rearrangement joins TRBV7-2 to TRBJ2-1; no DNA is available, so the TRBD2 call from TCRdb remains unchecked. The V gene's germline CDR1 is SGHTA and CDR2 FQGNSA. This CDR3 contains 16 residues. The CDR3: CASSQRVAGAYNEQFF. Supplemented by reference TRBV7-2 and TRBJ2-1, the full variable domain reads GAGVSQSPSNKVTEKGKDVELRCDPISGHTALYWYRQSLGQGLEFLIYFQGNSAPDKSGLPSDRFSAERTGGSVSTLTIQRTQQEDSAVYLCASSQRVAGAYNEQFFGPGTRLTVL.

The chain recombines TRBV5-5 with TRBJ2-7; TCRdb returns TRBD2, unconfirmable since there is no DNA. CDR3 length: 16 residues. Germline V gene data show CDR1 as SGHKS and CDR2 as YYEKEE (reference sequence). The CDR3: CASSLGAGIATYEQYF.

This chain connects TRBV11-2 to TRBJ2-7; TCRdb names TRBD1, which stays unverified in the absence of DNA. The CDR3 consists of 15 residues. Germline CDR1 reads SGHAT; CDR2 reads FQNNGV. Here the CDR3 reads CASSLAGTGVYEQYF.

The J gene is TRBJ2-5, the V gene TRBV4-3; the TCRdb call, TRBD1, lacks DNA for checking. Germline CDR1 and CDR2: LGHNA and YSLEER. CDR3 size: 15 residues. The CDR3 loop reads CASSQTTGKGETQYF.

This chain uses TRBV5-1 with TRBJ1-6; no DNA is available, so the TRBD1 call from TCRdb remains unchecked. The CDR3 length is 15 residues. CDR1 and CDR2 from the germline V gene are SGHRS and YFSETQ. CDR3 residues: CASSTPGQSNSPLHF.

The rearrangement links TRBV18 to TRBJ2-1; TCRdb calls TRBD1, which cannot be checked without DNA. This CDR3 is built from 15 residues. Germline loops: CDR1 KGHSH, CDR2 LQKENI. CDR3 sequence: CASSPSGGTYNEQFF.

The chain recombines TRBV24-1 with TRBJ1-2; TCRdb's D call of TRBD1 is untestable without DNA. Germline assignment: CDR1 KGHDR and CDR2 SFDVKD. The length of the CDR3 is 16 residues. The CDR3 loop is CATSDTGTGGAYGYTF.

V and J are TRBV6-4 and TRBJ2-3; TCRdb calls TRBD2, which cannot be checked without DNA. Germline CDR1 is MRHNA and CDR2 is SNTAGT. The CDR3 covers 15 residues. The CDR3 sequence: CASSDGAGGADTQYF.

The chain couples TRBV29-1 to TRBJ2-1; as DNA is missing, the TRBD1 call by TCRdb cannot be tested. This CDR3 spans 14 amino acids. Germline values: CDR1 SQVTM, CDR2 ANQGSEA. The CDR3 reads CSASIAAPSNEQFF.

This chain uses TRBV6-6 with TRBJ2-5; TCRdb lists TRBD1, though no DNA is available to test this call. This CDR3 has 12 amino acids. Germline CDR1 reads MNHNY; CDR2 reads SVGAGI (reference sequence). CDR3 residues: CASRSGAETQYF.

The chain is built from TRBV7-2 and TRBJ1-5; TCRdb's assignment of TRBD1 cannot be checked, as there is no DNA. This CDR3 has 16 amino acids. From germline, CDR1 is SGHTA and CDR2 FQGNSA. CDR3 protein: CASSLVSGGGNQPQHF.

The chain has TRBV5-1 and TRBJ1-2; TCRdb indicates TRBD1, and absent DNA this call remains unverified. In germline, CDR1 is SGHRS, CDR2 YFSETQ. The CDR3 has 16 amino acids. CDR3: CASSSEWGSTYYGYTF.

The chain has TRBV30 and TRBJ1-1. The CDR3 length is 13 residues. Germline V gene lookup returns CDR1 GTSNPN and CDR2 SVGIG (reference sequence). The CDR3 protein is CACQLQGNTEAFF. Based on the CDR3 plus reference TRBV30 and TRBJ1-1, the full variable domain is SQTIHQWPATLVQPVGSPLSLECTVEGTSNPNLYWYRQAAGRGLQLLFYSVGIGQISSEVPQNLSASRPQDRQFILSSKKLLLSDSGFYLCACQLQGNTEAFFGQGTRLTVV.

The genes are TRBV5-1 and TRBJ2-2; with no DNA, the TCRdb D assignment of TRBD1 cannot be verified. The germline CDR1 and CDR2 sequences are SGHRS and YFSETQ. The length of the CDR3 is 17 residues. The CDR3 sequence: CASSLKGQGEPTGELFF.

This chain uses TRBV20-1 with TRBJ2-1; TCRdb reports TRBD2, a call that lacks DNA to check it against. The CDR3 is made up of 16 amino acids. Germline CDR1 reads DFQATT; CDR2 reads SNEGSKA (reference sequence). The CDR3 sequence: CSARDRGGRTLNEQFF.

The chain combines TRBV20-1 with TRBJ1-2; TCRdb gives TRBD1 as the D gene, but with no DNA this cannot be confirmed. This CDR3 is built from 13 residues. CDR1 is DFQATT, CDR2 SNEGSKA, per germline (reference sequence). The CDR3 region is CSARRDRDYGYTF.

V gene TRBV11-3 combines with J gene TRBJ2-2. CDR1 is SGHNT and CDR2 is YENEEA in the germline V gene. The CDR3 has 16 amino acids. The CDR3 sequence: CASSPARTVNTGELFF.

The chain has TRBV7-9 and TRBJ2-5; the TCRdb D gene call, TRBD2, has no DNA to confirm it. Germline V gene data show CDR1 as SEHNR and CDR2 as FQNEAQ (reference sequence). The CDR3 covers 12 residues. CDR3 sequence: CASSLGGYDSYF.